Below, 23 T cell receptor beta chains from the same sample are listed, as sequenced in a study of PD-1 blockade in classical Hodgkin lymphoma. Each patient experienced a relapse that followed autologous stem cell transplantation, and brentuximab vedotin exposure varied. The table came from immunoSEQ multiplex PCR; TCRdb's copy has only in-frame clones and leaves some out. The repertoire holds about 39,000 clones, with approximately 91% as singletons. Sequences were derived from peripheral blood mononuclear cells (PBMCs), sampled at baseline. Receptors were obtained from a human donor with classical Hodgkin lymphoma.

The chain carries TRBV6-6 and TRBJ1-5; 7 bases match TRBD1. The length of the CDR3 is 15 residues. Germline-derived CDR1 and CDR2 are MNHNY and SVGAGI (reference sequence). The junction had 7 bases not matched to a gene; V was cut back by 5 bases and J by 3 bases. Here the CDR3 reads CASSQATGPNQPQHF. CDR3 nucleotides: TGTGCCAGCAGTCAAGCGACAGGGCCCAATCAGCCCCAGCATTTT.

The V call is TRBV5-1, the J call TRBJ2-1, with 13 bases identical to TRBD2. The CDR3 extends over 16 amino acids. Germline V lookup: CDR1 SGHRS, CDR2 YFSETQ. The junction had 8 bases not matched to a gene; V was cut back by 5 bases and J by 6 bases. The CDR3 reads CASRRAGTSGINEQFF. DNA of the CDR3: TGCGCCAGCAGGCGGGCTGGGACTAGCGGGATCAATGAGCAGTTCTTC.

V is TRBV7-2 and J is TRBJ1-2; D is ambiguous. The CDR3 consists of 14 residues. V was pared by 6 bases and J by 8 bases, with 19 bases between. Germline loops: CDR1 SGHTA, CDR2 FQGNSA. The CDR3 DNA follows: TGTGCCAGCAGTTCAGGACGGGCCCCCTGGGGCTACACCTTC. Protein sequence: CASSSGRAPWGYTF.

This chain links TRBV7-8 with TRBJ1-4; the match to TRBD1 covers 10 bases. Germline CDR1 and CDR2: SGHVS and FQNEAQ. The CDR3 runs 18 residues. Trimming at V came to 1 base and at J to 2 bases, leaving 7 bases not matched to a gene. CDR3 protein: CASSLVVRTGGTNEKLFF. CDR3 coding DNA: TGTGCCAGCAGCTTAGTGGTTAGGACAGGGGGGACTAATGAAAAACTGTTTTTT.

The chain recombines TRBV5-1 with TRBJ2-5, with TRBD2 as a possible D gene (7 bases). Trimming removed 7 bases at V and 2 bases at J, with 12 bases between. Germline assignment: CDR1 SGHRS and CDR2 YFSETQ. This CDR3 contains 13 residues. The CDR3 spells CASYEGGQETQYF. The CDR3 nucleotides are TGCGCCAGCTACGAGGGGGGGCAAGAGACCCAGTACTTC. Variable domain in full (rest from reference TRBV5-1 and TRBJ2-5): KAGVTQTPRYLIKTRGQQVTLSCSPISGHRSVSWYQQTPGQGLQFLFEYFSETQRNKGNFPGRFSGRQFSNSRSEMNVSTLELGDSALYLCASYEGGQETQYFGPGTRLLVL.

CDR3 sequence: CASSLRSGGAYSYNEQFF. In DNA, the CDR3 is TGCGCCAGCAGCTTGCGGAGCGGGGGGGCATACTCCTACAATGAGCAGTTCTTC. J is TRBJ2-1 and V is TRBV5-1; TRBD2 matches at 10 bases. After removal of 1 base from V and 0 bases from J, the junction contained 7 bases not matched to a gene. The CDR3 is 18 amino acids. Germline CDR1 is SGHRS and CDR2 is YFSETQ.

The genes are TRBV10-3 and TRBJ2-7; 7 bases align to TRBD1. Trimming cost V 5 bases and J 5 bases; bases outside gene matches: 9. CDR3 length equals 14 residues. Germline loops: CDR1 ENHRY, CDR2 SYGVKD. This CDR3 reads CAISNSLQGNEQYF. The CDR3 DNA follows: TGTGCCATCAGTAATAGCTTACAGGGGAACGAGCAGTACTTC.

V gene TRBV15 combines with J gene TRBJ2-7; D assignment may be TRBD1 or TRBD2 (5 bases each). Germline CDR1 reads LNHNV; CDR2 reads YYDKDF (reference sequence). V was cut by 3 bases and J by 0 bases, with 15 bases left in between. CDR3 size: 16 residues. CDR3 protein: CATSSDLGVPSYEQYF. The CDR3 DNA reads TGTGCCACCAGCAGCGACCTGGGGGTACCCTCCTACGAGCAGTACTTC.

The CDR3 loop is CASSFDGGSTDTQYF. As DNA, the CDR3 is TGTGCCAGCAGTTTTGATGGGGGGTCCACAGATACGCAGTATTTT. The gene calls are TRBV11-3 and TRBJ2-3; weak D call: TRBD2 (6 bases). This CDR3 region has 15 residues. V was pared by 6 bases and J by 2 bases, with 15 bases between. Germline CDR1 reads SGHNT; CDR2 reads YENEEA.

V and J are TRBV19 and TRBJ1-2; TRBD1 aligns across 12 bases. The CDR3 covers 14 residues. The germline gives CDR1 LNHDA, CDR2 SQIVND (reference sequence). V was clipped by 6 bases and J by 8 bases; unmatched bases: 7. Here the CDR3 DNA reads TGTGCCAGTAGACCGGGACAGGGGGCGCCCGGCTACACCTTC. This sequence encodes CASRPGQGAPGYTF.

The chain is built from TRBV6-6 and TRBJ2-7; 12 positions agree with TRBD1. V lost 5 bases and J lost 3; bases outside the gene matches: 8. The CDR3 extends over 16 amino acids. Germline CDR1 and CDR2: MNHNY and SVGAGI (reference sequence). CDR3 amino acids: CASSQPGQGAHYEQYF. DNA of the CDR3: TGTGCCAGCAGTCAGCCGGGACAGGGGGCCCACTACGAGCAGTACTTC.

Worth noting for this clone: One end of the junction varies from germline; a read error may be responsible. V is TRBV10-3 and J is TRBJ1-2; TRBD1 is a possible D gene (5 bases). Germline-derived CDR1 and CDR2 are ENHRY and SYGVKD. The CDR3 is 12 amino acids. CDR3 DNA sequence: TGTGCCAGCAGTACGGGACCTGGAGGCTACACCTTC. Protein: CASSTGPGGYTF.

This chain connects TRBV18 to TRBJ1-1, with D perhaps TRBD1 (6 bases). The CDR3 has 14 residues. Trimming pared 4 bases from V and 1 base from J, leaving 10 bases between. Germline V gene data show CDR1 as KGHSH and CDR2 as LQKENI. CDR3 sequence reads: CASSRDIQNTEAFF. In DNA, the CDR3 is TGTGCCAGCTCACGGGACATACAGAACACTGAAGCTTTCTTT.

In this sample, this clone turned up a few times. The rearrangement joins TRBV27 to TRBJ1-6, with 8 positions matching TRBD1. The J segment lost 7 bases and the V segment lost 8 bases, leaving 7 bases of the junction unmatched. Germline CDR1 reads MNHEY; CDR2 reads SMNVEV (reference sequence). The CDR3 contains 14 residues. The CDR3 spells CASGDRGWNSPLHF. The DNA of the CDR3 is TGTGCCAGCGGCGACAGGGGATGGAATTCACCCCTCCACTTT.

V gene TRBV9 combines with J gene TRBJ1-5, with D hard to call. This CDR3 region has 14 residues. The V and J ends lost 3 bases and 4 bases respectively, with 11 bases between them. Germline CDR1 SGDLS, CDR2 YYNGEE. The CDR3 loop reads CASSDNALNQPQHF. The CDR3 DNA follows: TGTGCCAGCAGCGATAACGCCTTAAATCAGCCCCAGCATTTT.

The V and J genes are TRBV9 and TRBJ1-1; TRBD1 matches 7 bases. The CDR3 is 15 residues long. CDR1 is SGDLS and CDR2 is YYNGEE in the germline V gene. V was pared by 3 bases and J by 1 base, with 6 bases of the junction left unmatched. In DNA form, the CDR3 reads TGTGCCAGCAGCGCCCGGACAGGAAGGAACACTGAAGCTTTCTTT. Translation gives CASSARTGRNTEAFF.

The chain has TRBV7-3 and TRBJ2-2; D remains ambiguous. Deletions cut 5 bases from V and 7 bases from J, with 11 bases between. Germline CDR1 and CDR2: SGHTA and FQGTGA. CDR3 length: 13 residues. The CDR3 coding sequence is TGTGCCAGCAGCCCGACGACGGGCGGGGAGCTGTTTTTT. Translated, it gives CASSPTTGGELFF.

The chain employs TRBV7-9 and TRBJ2-7; 8 bases fit TRBD2. CDR1 is SEHNR, CDR2 FQNEAQ, per germline (reference sequence). V gave up 5 bases and J gave up 6 bases; unmatched junction bases: 9. The CDR3 consists of 14 residues. In DNA, the CDR3 is TGTGCCAGCAGCGCGATATCGCGGGGGGTCGAGCAGTACTTC. The encoded protein is CASSAISRGVEQYF.

V is TRBV7-2 and J is TRBJ2-7; D is perhaps TRBD1 (6 bases). V lost 5 bases to trimming and J lost 2 bases, with 13 bases between them. The CDR3 totals 14 residues. CDR1 is SGHTA and CDR2 is FQGNSA in the germline V gene. This CDR3 is CASSPMPGAYEQYF. The CDR3 DNA reads as TGTGCCAGCAGCCCTATGCCAGGGGCCTACGAGCAGTACTTC.

This chain joins TRBV2 and TRBJ2-3, with unresolved D. Per the germline V gene, CDR1 is SNHLY and CDR2 is FYNNEI. CDR3 length equals 18 residues. Trimming pared 4 bases from V and 1 base from J, leaving 21 bases between. The CDR3 loop is CASSGDMQGITRTDTQYF. The DNA for the CDR3 is TGTGCCAGCAGTGGCGATATGCAAGGAATTACTCGCACAGATACGCAGTATTTT.

The chain is built from TRBV7-6 and TRBJ1-2; unclear D gene. This CDR3 comprises 15 residues. Germline V lookup: CDR1 SGHVS, CDR2 FNYEAQ. V dropped 1 base and J dropped 0 bases, with 9 bases sitting between them. CDR3 DNA: TGTGCCAGCAGCTTAGAGCAGTCCTCTAACTATGGCTACACCTTC. Translated: CASSLEQSSNYGYTF.

DNA of the CDR3: TGTGCCAGCAGTCTAGCCGCCTCCTACAATGAGCAGTTCTTC. Translation: CASSLAASYNEQFF. The gene calls are TRBV5-6 and TRBJ2-1, with a possible D match to TRBD2 (5 bases). The V end was cut by 5 bases, the J end by 0 bases, with 9 bases between. Germline V gene lookup returns CDR1 SGHDT and CDR2 YYEEEE. The CDR3 has 14 amino acids.

The chain joins TRBV27 to TRBJ1-2; D ambiguous. Trimming took off 5 bases at V and 8 bases at J, with 21 bases between the two ends. The CDR3 has 15 amino acids. CDR1 and CDR2 (germline): MNHEY, SMNVEV (reference sequence). In DNA form, the CDR3 reads TGTGCCAGCAGTACTTCTCAGACGCGCCGTGTGGGCTACACCTTC. Residues: CASSTSQTRRVGYTF.